This T cell receptor beta chain came from a study of OX40 agonist ivuxolimab in advanced cancers. Across the study: Prior therapy, whether anti-PD-1, anti-PD-L1 or anti-CTLA-4, was allowed, and roughly 44% had some. Overall study results and limits: At 0.1 to 3.0 mg/kg and by week 6, CD4+ and CD8+ T cells in the blood had expanded clonally. Partial responders receiving 0.1-3.0 mg/kg showed among the lowest clonal expansion.

Sequencing used immunoSEQ multiplex PCR; TCRdb keeps in-frame clones, though not all of them. This table has around 75,000 clones, 89% appearing once. Trimming cost V 4 bases and J 8 bases, with 14 bases left between them. Germline CDR1 is SEHNR and CDR2 is FQNEAQ (reference sequence). The CDR3 sequence is 14 residues long. Concerning this clone: What it binds is unknown.

The chain uses TRBV7-9 and TRBJ1-4, with a possible D match to TRBD1 (6 bases). This TCR was sampled from an adult with an advanced solid tumor such as melanoma, head and neck, liver or kidney cancer. Sample: CD4+ or CD8+ T cells sorted from blood, taken in a trial of the OX40 agonist ivuxolimab. DNA of the CDR3: TGTGCCAGCAGCTCCCAGGGGATCGAAGAAAAACTGTTTTTT. Residues: CASSSQGIEEKLFF.